The T cell receptor beta chain under discussion was sequenced for a study of cytomegalovirus exposure and HLA in healthy donors. Looking at the study overall: From some 190 million T cells, an earlier analysis saw roughly 110 million unique TCR beta sequences. Findings and caveats of the study: Researchers catalogued 150 or so TCR beta chains as cytomegalovirus-associated.

In regard to this clone: The antigen remains undetermined.

Nominally healthy donors were sampled, though unrecorded immune exposures were likely. This CDR3 contains 14 residues. Germline values: CDR1 SGHVS, CDR2 FQNEAQ. V lost 5 bases and J lost 8; bases outside the gene matches: 8. Primers for the PCR totalled 60 Vbeta and 13 Jbeta. The repertoire was sequenced with immunoSEQ multiplex PCR; TCRdb's copy has only in-frame clones and lacks some. This sample's table has 63,000 or so clones. The clonotype was recovered from a boy between 10 and 17 years old in good health and CMV-seronegative. The chain combines TRBV7-8 with TRBJ2-1, with TRBD1 matching 8 bases. The source material was PBMCs. The CDR3 nucleotides read TGTGCCAGCAGCACAGGGGGAGCGTTTTATGAGCAGTTCTTC. Its protein product is CASSTGGAFYEQFF.